This T cell receptor beta chain was identified during a study of blood T cells in healthy people across ages. General study results and limits: Per-million-T-cell TCR beta diversity fell roughly linearly with age.

With 6 bases clipped from V and 6 bases from J, the junction kept 8 bases outside the gene matches. This CDR3 region has 15 residues. Germline V gene lookup returns CDR1 MNHEY and CDR2 SMNVEV (reference sequence). A second PCR of roughly 7 to 11 cycles used a sample-barcoded 5' primer and a J-beta primer mix. One entry per CDR3 protein results from TCRdb running MiXCR on the 5' RACE reads. In the table there are more than 800,000 distinct CDR3 sequences, around 45% of which are singletons. As for this clonotype: Its antigen is unidentified.

The receptor's source is a woman aged 55 to 70 in good health. The sample was blood. The gene calls are TRBV27 and TRBJ2-1, with 10 positions matching TRBD1. This chain's CDR3 is CASRTGTGALNEQFF. CDR3 nucleotide sequence: TGTGCCAGCAGGACCGGGACAGGGGCCCTCAATGAGCAGTTCTTC.